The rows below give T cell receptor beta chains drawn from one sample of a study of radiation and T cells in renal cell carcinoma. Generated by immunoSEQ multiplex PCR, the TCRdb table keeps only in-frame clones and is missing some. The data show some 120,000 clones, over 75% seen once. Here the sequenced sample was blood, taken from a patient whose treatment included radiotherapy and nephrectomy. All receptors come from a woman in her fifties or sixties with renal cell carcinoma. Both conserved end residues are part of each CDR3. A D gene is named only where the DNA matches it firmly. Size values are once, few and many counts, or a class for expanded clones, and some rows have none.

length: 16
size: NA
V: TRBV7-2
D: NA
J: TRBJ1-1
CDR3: CASSPDPGSMNTEAFF
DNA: TGTGCCAGCAGCCCCGACCCAGGGTCGATGAACACTGAAGCTTTCTTT

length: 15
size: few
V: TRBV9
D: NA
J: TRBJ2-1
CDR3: CASSIGVTAYNEQFF
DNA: TGTGCCAGCAGCATAGGCGTCACAGCTTACAATGAGCAGTTCTTC

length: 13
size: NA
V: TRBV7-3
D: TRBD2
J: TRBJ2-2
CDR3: CASSPGGTGELFF
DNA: TGTGCCAGCAGCCCCGGGGGGACCGGGGAGCTGTTTTTT

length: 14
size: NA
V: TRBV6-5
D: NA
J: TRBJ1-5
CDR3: CASSYWQGSQPQHF
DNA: TGTGCCAGCAGTTACTGGCAGGGGAGTCAGCCCCAGCATTTT

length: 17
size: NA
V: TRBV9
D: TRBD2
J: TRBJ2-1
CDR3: CASSPRTSGVSYNEQFF
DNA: TGTGCCAGCAGCCCCAGGACTAGCGGGGTGTCCTACAATGAGCAGTTCTTC

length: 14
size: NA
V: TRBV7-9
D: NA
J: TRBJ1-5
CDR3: CASSFLAPEQPQHF
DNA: TGTGCCAGCAGCTTTCTCGCACCGGAGCAGCCCCAGCATTTT

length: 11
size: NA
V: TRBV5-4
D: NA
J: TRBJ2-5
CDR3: CASSETETQYF
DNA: TGTGCCAGCAGCGAGACAGAGACCCAGTACTTC

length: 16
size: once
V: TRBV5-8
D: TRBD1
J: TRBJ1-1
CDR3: CASSLEGAMQNTEAFF
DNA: TGTGCCAGCAGTTTGGAGGGGGCGATGCAAAACACTGAAGCTTTCTTT

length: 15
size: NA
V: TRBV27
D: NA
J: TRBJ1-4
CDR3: CASSSSVVANEKLFF
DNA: TGTGCCAGCAGTTCCTCGGTCGTGGCTAATGAAAAACTGTTTTTT

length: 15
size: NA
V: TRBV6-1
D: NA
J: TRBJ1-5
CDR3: CASSSHAGINQPQHF
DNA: TGTGCCAGCTCGTCCCATGCGGGTATCAATCAGCCCCAGCATTTT